This TCR beta chain was captured in a study of persistence of HIV-infected CD4 T cells. Overall study: The sample holds CD4+ T cells responsive to CMV or HIV-1 Gag.

V lost 6 bases to trimming and J lost 7 bases; unmatched junction nucleotides: 11. Germline CDR1 MDHEN, CDR2 SYDVKM. The CDR3 is made up of 14 amino acids. The immunoSEQ assay was version 4, run in survey mode. Genomic DNA was diluted to 9 to 10 ng/uL, up to 1 ug per sample. TCRdb keeps only in-frame clones here, not all; method: immunoSEQ multiplex PCR. The sample has approximately 65,000 clones, 70% to 75% seen once. Worth noting for this clone: Its antigen is not identified.

An overlapping HIV-1 Gag peptide pool stimulated these cells at 1 ug/peptide/mL. CD40L-negative CD69-negative CD45RO-high memory CD4+ T cells were sorted as populations depleted of antigen-responding cells. Findings and limits, study-wide: Rare CMV-responding cells carrying HIV-1 proviruses were not analyzed separately for TCR.

V is TRBV28 and J is TRBJ2-7; TRBD1 aligns across 8 bases. The input for sequencing was CD4+ T cells sorted from PBMCs after roughly 18-hour stimulation, taken from a patient who received antiretroviral therapy. This sequence was found in an adult man with HIV who was CMV-seropositive. The CDR3 bases are TGTGCCAGCAGATGGGGACAGGCCTTAGGGGAGCAGTACTTC. This sequence encodes CASRWGQALGEQYF. The whole variable domain, filled in from reference TRBV28 and TRBJ2-7, reads DVKVTQSSRYLVKRTGEKVFLECVQDMDHENMFWYRQDPGLGLRLIYFSYDVKMKEKGDIPEGYSVSREKKERFSLILESASTNQTSMYLCASRWGQALGEQYFGPGTRLTVT.